This TCR beta chain came from a study of cytomegalovirus exposure and HLA in healthy donors. Whole-study context: Among 350 to 500 genotyped donors, more than 65% fell in the Caucasian-associated ancestry cluster.

Study-wide points: Several of the most significant clusters were apparently associated with common viral pathogens in a later analysis. Prediction of most subjects' HLA-A and HLA-B alleles by TCR beta sequences was reportedly accurate. For most TCR beta V segments, an earlier analysis put the productive rate at about 87% or about 30% of the time.

Note on this clone: As yet, its antigen is unknown.

The PCR was carried out with 60 Vbeta primers and 13 Jbeta primers. The method was immunoSEQ multiplex PCR; TCRdb's version includes in-frame clones alone and lacks a portion of them. Its listing shows around 48,000 clones. Losses at the gene ends were 4 bases for V and 5 bases for J; bases not matched to a gene: 6. In germline, CDR1 is KGHSH, CDR2 LQKENI. This CDR3 spans 15 amino acids. This chain uses TRBV18 with TRBJ2-2, with TRBD1 matching 8 bases. Sequencing input: PBMCs. The receptor comes from a female donor in good health and CMV-seronegative. CDR3 DNA sequence: TGTGCCAGCTCACGAGACAGGGGATGGACCGGGGAGCTGTTTTTT. As protein: CASSRDRGWTGELFF.